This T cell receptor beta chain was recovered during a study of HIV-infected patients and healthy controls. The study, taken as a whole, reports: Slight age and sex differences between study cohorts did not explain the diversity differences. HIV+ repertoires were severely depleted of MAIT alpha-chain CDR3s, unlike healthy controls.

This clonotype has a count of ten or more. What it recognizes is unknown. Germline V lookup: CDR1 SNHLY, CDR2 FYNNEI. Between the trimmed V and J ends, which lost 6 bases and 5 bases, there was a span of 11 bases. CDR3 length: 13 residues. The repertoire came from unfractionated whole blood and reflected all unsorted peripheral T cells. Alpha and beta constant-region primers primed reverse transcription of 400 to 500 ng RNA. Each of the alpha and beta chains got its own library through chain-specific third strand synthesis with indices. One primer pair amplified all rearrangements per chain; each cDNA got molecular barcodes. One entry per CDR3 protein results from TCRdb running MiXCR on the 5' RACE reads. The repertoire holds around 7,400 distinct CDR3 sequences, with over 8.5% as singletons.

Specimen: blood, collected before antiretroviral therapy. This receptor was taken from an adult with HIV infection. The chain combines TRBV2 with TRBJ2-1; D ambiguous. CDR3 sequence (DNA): TGTGCCAGCAGGGGCTGGGCCCACAATGAGCAGTTCTTC. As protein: CASRGWAHNEQFF.